This T cell receptor beta chain was sequenced in a study of shared clonotypes between healthy human individuals. Notes on the study in general: What naive subsets generally showed was a larger estimated richness than memory subsets showed.

Terminally differentiated effector memory CD45RA+ cells were excluded from the naive CD8 cells, which were CD45RO-negative and positively selected for CCR7. Healthy and HIV-negative, the adult donors had no recent acute infections or vaccinations. The germline V gene has CDR1 SGHVS and CDR2 FQNEAQ. Trimming removed 0 bases from V and 3 bases from J; junction bases left unmatched: 1. This CDR3 is 16 amino acids long. Notes on this clone: Its antigen is unidentified.

Sequencing was performed with immunoSEQ multiplex PCR; in TCRdb, only in-frame clones are kept and a portion is missing. The sample contains about 2 million clones, about 95% of which appear only once. This sequence joins TRBV7-8 and TRBJ2-2; 10 bases match TRBD2. The TCR was taken from a man aged 18 to 35 in good health. Sequenced input: naive CD8+ T cells sorted from blood. The CDR3 here is CASSLAGLADTGELFF. CDR3 sequence (DNA): TGTGCCAGCAGCTTAGCAGGACTAGCGGACACCGGGGAGCTGTTTTTT.